The clone carrying this T cell receptor beta chain showed up just once. Antigen unknown. The data are from a study of OX40 agonist ivuxolimab in advanced cancers. Across the study: Ivuxolimab is a fully human IgG2 antibody that activates OX40 (CD134). Whole-study results and caveats: The antigens recognized by the expanded peripheral T cells, that is their antigen specificity, were not determined. Part of the nonresponder group also had normalized T-cell clonal expansion that was low.

TCRdb's copy holds only in-frame clones and misses some; the assay was immunoSEQ multiplex PCR. The sample lists tens of thousands of clones; approximately 86% were seen once. Germline lookup yields CDR1 MDHEN and CDR2 SYDVKM. The CDR3 length is 16 residues. Trimming pared 5 bases from V and 2 bases from J, leaving 18 bases between. The chain links TRBV28 to TRBJ1-2, with D perhaps TRBD1 (5 bases). This sequence was found in an adult with an advanced solid tumor such as melanoma, head and neck, liver or kidney cancer. The sequencing used CD4+ or CD8+ T cells sorted from blood, collected in a trial of the OX40 agonist ivuxolimab. The CDR3 loop is CASSPSSSRVNYGYTF. Here the CDR3 DNA reads TGTGCCAGCAGTCCCTCCTCTTCCAGGGTGAACTATGGCTACACCTTC.